The 28 T cell receptor beta chains presented below share a single source sample, sequenced in a study of T cell changes during pregnancy in multiple sclerosis. The repertoire was sequenced with immunoSEQ multiplex PCR; TCRdb's copy has only in-frame clones and lacks some. The table has under 60,000 clones, approximately 90% seen once; the top ten hold about a tenth. Sequenced material: CD8+ T cells from peripheral blood mononuclear cells, taken after pregnancy. These receptors originate from a female donor with multiple sclerosis, enrolled in a pregnancy study.

The chain has TRBV13 and TRBJ1-2; D possibly corresponds to TRBD1 (6 bases). CDR1 and CDR2 from the germline V gene are PRHDT and FYEKMQ (reference sequence). The CDR3 is made up of 14 amino acids. Trimming shortened V by 0 bases and J by 6 bases, and 11 bases separated the two germline ends. The CDR3 DNA follows: TGTGCCAGCAGCTTAGGGGGAACAGGGAATGGCTACACCTTC. This gives the protein CASSLGGTGNGYTF.

There are a few counts of this clone. V is TRBV6-5 and J is TRBJ1-2; 7 nucleotides line up with TRBD1. There are 15 residues in the CDR3. The germline V gene encodes CDR1 MNHEY and CDR2 SVGAGI. With V trimmed by 6 bases and J by 8 bases, 15 bases remained unmatched. The CDR3 loop is CASSRLLTGPWGYTF. The CDR3 DNA reads TGTGCCAGCAGCCGACTCCTGACAGGGCCGTGGGGCTACACCTTC.

This chain links TRBV6-6 with TRBJ1-1; 7 nucleotides match TRBD1. The V gene end was trimmed by 6 bases and the J gene end by 3 bases; junction bases not matched to a gene: 7. The CDR3 sequence is 14 residues long. The V gene's germline CDR1 is MNHNY and CDR2 SVGAGI (reference sequence). DNA for the CDR3: TGTGCCAGCAGACCCGACAGGGTTGACACTGAAGCTTTCTTT. This gives the protein CASRPDRVDTEAFF.

This sequence joins TRBV6-6 and TRBJ2-1, with D possibly being TRBD2 (6 bases). The CDR3 is 14 amino acids. CDR1 is MNHNY and CDR2 is SVGAGI in the germline V gene (reference sequence). The V gene lost 2 bases and the J gene lost 8 bases, with 13 bases spanning the gap. The CDR3 nucleotides read TGTGCCAGCAGTTACGTCCGCGAGCGGGATGAGCAGTTCTTC. It codes for CASSYVRERDEQFF.

This chain links TRBV30 with TRBJ1-4, with D unclear. CDR3 length: 11 residues. With 4 bases removed from V and 13 bases from J, the gap between germline ends came to 13 bases. The germline CDR1 and CDR2 sequences are GTSNPN and SVGIG (reference sequence). CDR3 in DNA: TGTGCCTGGATTGGCGTCGCGGGACTGTTTTTT. It is translated as CAWIGVAGLFF.

The chain is built from TRBV19 and TRBJ2-7, with TRBD2 as a possible D gene (6 bases). This CDR3 contains 14 residues. Germline CDR1 and CDR2: LNHDA and SQIVND (reference sequence). V was shortened by 3 bases and J by 0 bases, with 9 bases between the two germline ends. DNA for the CDR3: TGTGCCAGTAGTATTTTCGGGAGCTCCTACGAGCAGTACTTC. Its protein product is CASSIFGSSYEQYF.

The CDR3 DNA follows: TGTGCCAGCAGCCAAGACCCGAGCTCCTACGAGCAGTACTTC. Translating it yields CASSQDPSSYEQYF. This sequence joins TRBV4-2 and TRBJ2-7, with D hard to call. This CDR3 region has 14 residues. Germline values: CDR1 LGHNA, CDR2 YNFKEQ. V lost 0 bases, J lost 0 bases, and 6 bases lay in between.

The chain employs TRBV7-9 and TRBJ2-1; TRBD2 matches at 10 bases. Trimming at V came to 5 bases and at J to 8 bases, leaving 12 bases not matched to a gene. The CDR3 is 16 amino acids. The germline V gene has CDR1 SEHNR and CDR2 FQNEAQ (reference sequence). The CDR3 is CASSRWTSGFSHEQFF. The CDR3, as DNA: TGTGCCAGCAGCCGGTGGACTAGCGGTTTTAGCCATGAGCAGTTCTTC.

CDR3 nucleotides: TGTGCCAGTTCAGAGGGTGGCACAGATACGCAGTATTTT. It codes for CASSEGGTDTQYF. The chain couples TRBV6-4 to TRBJ2-3; TRBD2 is a possible D gene (5 bases). There are 13 residues in the CDR3. Germline V gene sequence: CDR1 MRHNA, CDR2 SNTAGT. Trimming left V 9 bases short and J 1 base short, with 11 bases between.

This chain uses TRBV7-8 with TRBJ2-1; tentative D call: TRBD1 (5 bases). The V end was cut by 1 base, the J end by 14 bases, with 21 bases between. CDR1 and CDR2 (germline): SGHVS, FQNEAQ. The CDR3 length is 15 residues. The CDR3 bases are TGTGCCAGCAGCTTAGAGGCAGGACACGCTGACAAGAAGTTCTTC. Encoded protein: CASSLEAGHADKKFF.

The chain couples TRBV11-2 to TRBJ1-2, with 9 bases matching TRBD1. This CDR3 has 14 residues. The V segment lost 4 bases and the J segment 3 bases; nucleotides outside the gene matches: 3. Germline V gene lookup returns CDR1 SGHAT and CDR2 FQNNGV. The CDR3 DNA reads TGTGCCAGCAGCTCCCGGGACAGGGACTATGGCTACACCTTC. It codes for CASSSRDRDYGYTF.

J is TRBJ1-3 and V is TRBV4-1, with unresolved D. Trimming removed 0 bases from V and 2 bases from J, with 8 bases in between. The CDR3 loop spans 15 amino acids. Germline loops: CDR1 MGHRA, CDR2 YSYEKL. CDR3 residues: CASSQDPGTGNTIYF. CDR3 nucleotides: TGCGCCAGCAGCCAAGATCCAGGAACTGGAAACACCATATATTTT.

V gene TRBV6-5 combines with J gene TRBJ1-2; D remains ambiguous. V was cut by 7 bases and J by 7 bases, with 10 bases left in between. Germline lookup yields CDR1 MNHEY and CDR2 SVGAGI. The CDR3 runs 11 residues. CDR3 residues: CASTSGFGYTF. In DNA form, the CDR3 reads TGTGCCAGCACATCCGGGTTTGGCTACACCTTC.

The chain combines TRBV13 with TRBJ1-4; 9 positions match TRBD1. The CDR3 runs 18 residues. Germline V gene data show CDR1 as PRHDT and CDR2 as FYEKMQ (reference sequence). Trimming at V came to 5 bases and at J to 3 bases, leaving 13 bases not matched to a gene. CDR3 protein: CASSPTGTGILSNEKLFF. The CDR3 DNA reads TGTGCCAGCAGCCCTACCGGGACAGGGATCTTATCTAATGAAAAACTGTTTTTT. Full variable domain (remainder filled in from reference TRBV13 and TRBJ1-4): AAGVIQSPRHLIKEKRETATLKCYPIPRHDTVYWYQQGPGQDPQFLISFYEKMQSDKGSIPDRFSAQQFSDYHSELNMSSLELGDSALYFCASSPTGTGILSNEKLFFGSGTQLSVL.

The chain is built from TRBV7-8 and TRBJ2-3, with 10 positions matching TRBD2. The V and J ends lost 5 bases and 4 bases, in that order; junction bases with no gene match: 12. Germline assignment: CDR1 SGHVS and CDR2 FQNEAQ. The CDR3 has 17 amino acids. The CDR3 loop is CASSHLLAGVAADTQYF. CDR3 DNA: TGTGCCAGCAGCCATCTCCTAGCGGGGGTGGCAGCAGATACGCAGTATTTT. Using reference TRBV7-8 and TRBJ2-3 for the parts outside the CDR3, the full variable domain is GAGVSQSPRYKVAKRGQDVALRCDPISGHVSLFWYQQALGQGPEFLTYFQNEAQLDKSGLPSDRFFAERPEGSVSTLKIQRTQQEDSAVYLCASSHLLAGVAADTQYFGPGTRLTVL.

The genes are TRBV7-8 and TRBJ2-3; 8 bases are a match to TRBD1. The CDR3 contains 15 residues. Germline assignment: CDR1 SGHVS and CDR2 FQNEAQ. V was pared by 5 bases and J by 6 bases, with 10 bases of the junction left unmatched. The CDR3 region is CASSPRQGAWDTQYF. The CDR3, as DNA: TGTGCCAGCAGCCCTAGGCAGGGGGCTTGGGATACGCAGTATTTT.

In its sample, this clone was seen a few times. The chain links TRBV6-5 to TRBJ1-5; 7 bases agree with TRBD1. Per the germline V gene, CDR1 is MNHEY and CDR2 is SVGAGI. This CDR3 contains 14 residues. J gave up 2 bases and V 5 bases, and 3 bases lay outside the gene matches. The CDR3 DNA is TGTGCCAGCAGTGACGGACAGGGCAATCAGCCCCAGCATTTT. As protein: CASSDGQGNQPQHF.

The table lists this clone with a count of one. The chain couples TRBV15 to TRBJ1-3; tentative D call: TRBD1 (6 bases). Germline V gene data show CDR1 as LNHNV and CDR2 as YYDKDF (reference sequence). With 0 bases removed from V and 4 bases from J, the gap between germline ends came to 10 bases. The CDR3 runs to 15 residues. CDR3 amino acids: CATSRDQGSGNTIYF. CDR3 coding DNA: TGTGCCACCAGCAGAGACCAGGGGTCCGGAAACACCATATATTTT. The full variable domain, in which reference TRBV15 and TRBJ1-3 provide the parts outside the CDR3, is DAMVIQNPRYQVTQFGKPVTLSCSQTLNHNVMYWYQQKSSQAPKLLFHYYDKDFNNEADTPDNFQSRRPNTSFCFLDIRSPGLGDTAMYLCATSRDQGSGNTIYFGEGSWLTVV.

V is TRBV23-1 and J is TRBJ1-1; TRBD1 might be the D (6 bases). TRBV23-1 is given ORF status, its function remaining uncertain. Trimming stripped 8 bases from V and 0 bases from J, with 25 bases between. This CDR3 comprises 18 residues. This chain's CDR3 is CASWKGSGTPRMNTEAFF. For the CDR3, the DNA is TGCGCCAGCTGGAAGGGTTCCGGGACACCCCGGATGAACACTGAAGCTTTCTTT.

This chain joins TRBV23-1 and TRBJ2-3; D not resolved. TRBV23-1 is noted as an ORF with a role that remains uncertain. The V gene lost 9 bases and the J gene lost 3 bases, with 13 bases spanning the gap. CDR3 length: 13 residues. The CDR3 loop reads CARYRNKTDTQYF. The DNA for the CDR3 is TGCGCCAGGTATAGAAATAAAACAGATACGCAGTATTTT.

CDR3 in DNA: TGTGCCAGCAGCGTAGGAGACACCTATGGCTACACCTTC. It is translated as CASSVGDTYGYTF. V is TRBV9 and J is TRBJ1-2, with unresolved D. This CDR3 contains 13 residues. Germline V lookup: CDR1 SGDLS, CDR2 YYNGEE. Deletions cut 0 bases from V and 4 bases from J, with 7 bases between.

The chain has TRBV29-1 and TRBJ1-2, with D maybe TRBD1 (5 bases). Germline V lookup: CDR1 SQVTM, CDR2 ANQGSEA. This CDR3 is 13 amino acids long. The V and J ends lost 4 bases and 4 bases respectively, with 13 bases between them. The chain's CDR3 is CSVVGQGGYGYTF. The DNA of the CDR3 is TGCAGCGTTGTAGGGCAGGGTGGCTATGGCTACACCTTC.

The gene calls are TRBV2 and TRBJ1-1, with D possibly matching TRBD1 (5 bases). Germline-derived CDR1 and CDR2 are SNHLY and FYNNEI. This CDR3 is built from 14 residues. Deletions cut 0 bases from V and 4 bases from J, with 9 bases between. Written as DNA, the CDR3 is TGTGCCAGCAGTGAAGCGGGGCCGGGCACTGAAGCTTTCTTT. This gives the protein CASSEAGPGTEAFF. Looking up the rest from reference TRBV2 and TRBJ1-1 gives the full variable domain: EPEVTQTPSHQVTQMGQEVILRCVPISNHLYFYWYRQILGQKVEFLVSFYNNEISEKSEIFDDQFSVERPDGSNFTLKIRSTKLEDSAMYFCASSEAGPGTEAFFGQGTRLTVV.

The V and J genes are TRBV6-5 and TRBJ2-1; 7 nucleotides match TRBD2. Germline V CDR1 and CDR2: MNHEY, SVGAGI. The CDR3 runs 14 residues. Trimming took 7 bases from V and 8 from J; bases not matched to a gene: 11. The CDR3 DNA reads as TGTGCCAGCAAAGTGAGCGGGGAAGGGGATGAGCAGTTCTTC. As protein: CASKVSGEGDEQFF.

The V gene is TRBV4-2, the J gene TRBJ2-1; 7 nucleotides match TRBD2. Germline lookup yields CDR1 LGHNA and CDR2 YNFKEQ. V lost 1 base and J lost 5; bases outside the gene matches: 14. The CDR3 has 18 amino acids. CDR3 region: CASSQGSQLSGYNNEQFF. DNA for the CDR3: TGTGCCAGCAGCCAAGGTTCACAACTTAGCGGGTACAACAATGAGCAGTTCTTC.

The V call is TRBV6-1, the J call TRBJ1-5; D might be TRBD1 (5 bases). The germline V gene has CDR1 MNHNS and CDR2 SASEGT. V was shortened by 3 bases and J by 2 bases, with 11 bases between the two germline ends. CDR3 size: 15 residues. The CDR3 sequence: CASSEGGEGNQPQHF. CDR3 nucleotide sequence: TGTGCCAGCAGTGAGGGAGGGGAGGGCAATCAGCCCCAGCATTTT.

This clone was observed once. This chain joins TRBV15 and TRBJ1-2, with D possibly matching TRBD1 (5 bases). CDR1 LNHNV and CDR2 YYDKDF come from the germline V gene (reference sequence). Trimming left V 0 bases short and J 0 bases short, with 8 bases between. CDR3 size: 15 residues. The CDR3 loop is CATSRERGSNYGYTF. The CDR3 DNA is TGTGCCACCAGCAGAGAAAGGGGTTCTAACTATGGCTACACCTTC. Filled out from reference TRBV15 and TRBJ1-2, the complete variable domain reads DAMVIQNPRYQVTQFGKPVTLSCSQTLNHNVMYWYQQKSSQAPKLLFHYYDKDFNNEADTPDNFQSRRPNTSFCFLDIRSPGLGDTAMYLCATSRERGSNYGYTFGSGTRLTVV.

The chain employs TRBV9 and TRBJ2-3, with 11 bases identical to TRBD2. With 2 bases clipped from V and 2 bases from J, the junction kept 1 base outside the gene matches. Germline values: CDR1 SGDLS, CDR2 YYNGEE. The CDR3 length is 15 residues. This CDR3 reads CASSVSGGATDTQYF. CDR3 sequence (DNA): TGTGCCAGCAGCGTTAGCGGGGGGGCCACAGATACGCAGTATTTT.